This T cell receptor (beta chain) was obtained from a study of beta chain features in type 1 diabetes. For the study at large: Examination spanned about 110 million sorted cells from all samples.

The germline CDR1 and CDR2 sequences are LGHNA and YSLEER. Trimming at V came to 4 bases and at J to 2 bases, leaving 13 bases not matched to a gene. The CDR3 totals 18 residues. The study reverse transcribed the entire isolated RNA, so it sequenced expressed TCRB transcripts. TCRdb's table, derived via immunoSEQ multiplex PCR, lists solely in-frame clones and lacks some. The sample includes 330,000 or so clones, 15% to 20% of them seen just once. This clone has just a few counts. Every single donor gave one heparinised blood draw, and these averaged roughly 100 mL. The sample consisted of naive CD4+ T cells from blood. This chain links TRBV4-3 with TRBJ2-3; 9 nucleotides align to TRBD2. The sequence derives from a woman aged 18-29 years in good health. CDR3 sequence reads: CASSPHGLAGEPTDTQYF. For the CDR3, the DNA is TGCGCCAGCAGCCCGCACGGGTTAGCGGGGGAACCCACAGATACGCAGTATTTT.